This T cell receptor beta chain was identified during a study of blood T cell repertoires in COVID-19. In Seattle, patients joined the study during active infection and were tracked longitudinally. Produced via immunoSEQ multiplex PCR; TCRdb's table is partial and in-frame only. The repertoire includes under 150,000 clones, approximately 85% of them detected once, and just over 5.5% sits in the top ten. The length of the CDR3 is 16 residues. The germline CDR1 and CDR2 sequences are SGHDN and FVKESK. V lost 4 bases, J lost 4 bases, and 16 bases lay in between. The gene calls are TRBV14 and TRBJ1-4; D may be TRBD1 (6 bases). This receptor was taken from a woman in her sixties or seventies with COVID-19, enrolled during active disease. Specimen: peripheral blood. In DNA form, the CDR3 reads TGTGCCAGCAGCCGCTGGGGGACACCGGATAATGAAAAACTGTTTTTT. This gives the protein CASSRWGTPDNEKLFF.